The 8 T cell receptor beta chains below all came from one sample that was sequenced in a study of CD8 T cells in ankylosing spondylitis. TCRdb reprocessed the 5' RACE reads via MiXCR and lists one record per CDR3 protein. The sample yields around 330,000 distinct CDR3 sequences, roughly 10% seen once. Sequencing was carried out using blood, either unsorted or a sorted T cell fraction (not recorded which). The receptors stem from a female donor with ankylosing spondylitis or in good health (not recorded which).

This clonotype was observed at least ten times. The V and J genes are TRBV12-3 or TRBV12-4 and TRBJ1-1, with 7 bases identical to TRBD1. The CDR3 is made up of 15 amino acids. Trimming removed 7 bases from V and 1 base from J; junction bases left unmatched: 9. CDR3 in DNA: TGTGCCAGCACCCCGAGGGCAGGGGGGAACACTGAAGCTTTCTTT. Encoded protein: CASTPRAGGNTEAFF.

The rearrangement uses TRBV7-2 and TRBJ1-6; perhaps TRBD1 as D (6 bases). There are 15 residues in the CDR3. Trimming shortened V by 11 bases and J by 0 bases, and 14 bases separated the two germline ends. Germline V gene data show CDR1 as SGHTA and CDR2 as FQGNSA. The CDR3 region is CAARTASSYNSPLHF. The CDR3 nucleotides read TGTGCCGCCCGGACAGCAAGCTCCTATAATTCACCCCTCCACTTT.

This rearrangement joins TRBV7-9 to TRBJ2-7, with a possible D match to TRBD1 (5 bases). Germline lookup yields CDR1 SEHNR and CDR2 FQNEAQ (reference sequence). The CDR3 spans 13 residues. The ends were cut back, 8 bases at V and 6 bases at J, with 17 bases in the middle. DNA for the CDR3: TGTGCCAGCTCGCGGCAGGGCCTACTCGAGCAGTACTTC. It translates to CASSRQGLLEQYF. Filled out from reference TRBV7-9 and TRBJ2-7, the complete variable domain reads DTGVSQNPRHKITKRGQNVTFRCDPISEHNRLYWYRQTLGQGPEFLTYFQNEAQLEKSRLLSDRFSAERPKGSFSTLEIQRTEQGDSAMYLCASSRQGLLEQYFGPGTRLTVT.

This clonotype has ten or more counts. The chain employs TRBV5-1 and TRBJ1-2; D may be TRBD1 (5 bases). The CDR3 spans 13 residues. With 2 bases removed from V and 9 bases from J, the gap between germline ends came to 14 bases. The germline gives CDR1 SGHRS, CDR2 YFSETQ. In nucleotides, the CDR3 is TGCGCCAGCAGCTTTGGACAAGCTTCGCGCTACACCTTC. Protein: CASSFGQASRYTF.

This clonotype was counted many times. The chain employs TRBV24-1 and TRBJ1-3, with D hard to call. V was pared by 5 bases and J by 2 bases, with 3 bases between. The CDR3 loop spans 12 amino acids. CDR1 KGHDR and CDR2 SFDVKD come from the germline V gene. The CDR3 nucleotides read TGTGCCACCAGTGGGACTGGAAACACCATATATTTT. This translates into CATSGTGNTIYF.

The chain recombines TRBV11-2 with TRBJ2-7; TRBD1 matches at 11 bases. The trim removed 1 base at V and 4 bases at J, leaving 12 bases unmatched. Germline assignment: CDR1 SGHAT and CDR2 FQNNGV. The CDR3 contains 18 residues. In nucleotides, the CDR3 is TGTGCCAGCAGCTTAGTCGGGGGAGGGGACAGGGGGTCGTACGAGCAGTACTTC. Its translation is CASSLVGGGDRGSYEQYF.

This clonotype was seen many times. The V gene is TRBV5-1, the J gene TRBJ1-2, with a possible D match to TRBD1 (5 bases). Germline V gene sequence: CDR1 SGHRS, CDR2 YFSETQ. V gave up 1 base and J gave up 2 bases, with 12 bases separating them. The CDR3 extends over 15 amino acids. In nucleotides, the CDR3 is TGCGCCAGCAGCTTGCGCCAGGGTGCGAACTATGGCTACACCTTC. Its translation is CASSLRQGANYGYTF.

With regard to this clonotype: A clone one base away is much larger, so this may be a read error. Here the CDR3 reads CASSPRIGYDEQYF. As DNA, the CDR3 is TGCGCCAGCAGCCCTCGGATAGGGTACGACGAGCAGTACTTC. V is TRBV5-1 and J is TRBJ2-7; unclear D gene. Trimming took 4 bases from V and 5 from J, leaving 16 bases between them. The CDR3 is 14 residues long. The V gene's germline CDR1 is SGHRS and CDR2 YFSETQ.